The sequence of this T cell receptor (beta chain) was determined in a study of OX40 agonist ivuxolimab in advanced cancers. General study points: Among expanded peripheral T cells, antigen specificity went undetermined. Also present in some nonresponders was a low level of normalized T-cell clonal expansion. The study observed clonal expansion of CD4+ and CD8+ blood T cells by week 6 at 0.1 to 3.0 mg/kg.

Generated by immunoSEQ multiplex PCR, the TCRdb table keeps only in-frame clones and is missing some. This sample has 45,000 or so clones, with about 90% found just once. Autoimmune disease history or systemic immunosuppression led to patients being barred. With 5 bases removed from V and 4 bases from J, the gap between germline ends came to 17 bases. CDR1 is MNHEY, CDR2 SVGAGI, per germline. This CDR3 is 15 amino acids long. About this clone: Its antigen is as yet unknown.

J is TRBJ1-1 and V is TRBV6-5, with a tentative D call TRBD1 (6 bases). Sequenced material: CD4+ or CD8+ T cells sorted from blood, taken in a trial of the OX40 agonist ivuxolimab. The TCR originated in an adult with an advanced solid tumor such as melanoma, head and neck, liver or kidney cancer. CDR3 nucleotide sequence: TGTGCCAGCAGTAATACAGGGAGGGGGGGCACTGAAGCTTTCTTT. It specifies CASSNTGRGGTEAFF.